The 20 T cell receptor beta chains below come from one sample, sequenced in a study of blood T cell repertoires in COVID-19. Measured with immunoSEQ multiplex PCR; TCRdb has only the in-frame clones, and not every one. The sample shows over 85,000 clones, about four fifths of them seen only once. The sequenced sample was peripheral blood. Receptors were obtained from a man aged 35-49 years with active or convalescent COVID-19.

The CDR3 region is CASSLLRVSREKLFF. The CDR3 DNA reads TGTGCCAGCAGCTTACTCCGGGTGAGTCGCGAAAAACTGTTTTTT. V is TRBV7-8 and J is TRBJ1-4; unclear D gene. The V gene's germline CDR1 is SGHVS and CDR2 FQNEAQ. V lost 2 bases, J lost 8 bases, and 15 bases lay in between. The CDR3 covers 15 residues. The entire variable domain, with the rest obtained from reference TRBV7-8 and TRBJ1-4, is as follows: GAGVSQSPRYKVAKRGQDVALRCDPISGHVSLFWYQQALGQGPEFLTYFQNEAQLDKSGLPSDRFFAERPEGSVSTLKIQRTQQEDSAVYLCASSLLRVSREKLFFGSGTQLSVL.

This chain connects TRBV27 to TRBJ1-6, with D perhaps TRBD1 (6 bases). V was clipped by 5 bases and J by 2 bases, with 16 bases between them. This CDR3 region has 17 residues. The germline V gene encodes CDR1 MNHEY and CDR2 SMNVEV (reference sequence). CDR3 in amino acids: CASSPRRQDPYNSPLHF. CDR3 nucleotides: TGTGCCAGCAGTCCCCGTCGACAGGACCCCTATAATTCACCCCTCCACTTT.

Written as DNA, the CDR3 is TGTGCCAGCAGCTCCGGTCGGAATGAGCAGTTCTTC. Protein sequence: CASSSGRNEQFF. The gene calls are TRBV7-3 and TRBJ2-1; unclear D gene. The germline gives CDR1 SGHTA, CDR2 FQGTGA. The CDR3 has 12 amino acids. Trimming shortened V by 4 bases and J by 7 bases, and 8 bases separated the two germline ends.

This clone was recorded once. The chain carries TRBV10-3 and TRBJ2-5; possible D gene TRBD2, 5 bases. The germline gives CDR1 ENHRY, CDR2 SYGVKD. This CDR3 contains 14 residues. V was cut by 0 bases and J by 5 bases, with 10 bases left in between. The CDR3, as DNA: TGTGCCATCAGTGAGTCGGGAGTCGCGGAGACCCAGTACTTC. This encodes CAISESGVAETQYF.

The chain has TRBV3-1 (or the pseudogene TRBV3-2) and TRBJ1-2; 8 bases are a match to TRBD1. Germline CDR1 and CDR2: LGHDT and YNNKEL (reference sequence). Unmatched junction bases numbered 4, after V lost 0 bases and J lost 4 bases. The CDR3 runs 15 residues. CDR3 protein: CASSQDLGTGYGYTF. The DNA of the CDR3 is TGTGCCAGCAGCCAAGATCTCGGGACAGGCTATGGCTACACCTTC.

This chain links TRBV9 with TRBJ2-3; 7 bases line up with TRBD2. The germline V gene has CDR1 SGDLS and CDR2 YYNGEE. V lost 0 bases and J lost 4; bases outside the gene matches: 11. The CDR3 covers 17 residues. DNA for the CDR3: TGTGCCAGCAGCGTAGGCCCGGGGGGAGTCTCTCCAGATACGCAGTATTTT. Translation: CASSVGPGGVSPDTQYF.

This clone was observed a handful of times. The rearrangement links TRBV6-4 to TRBJ1-2, with a weak D call TRBD1 (5 bases). Trimming pared 5 bases from V and 4 bases from J, leaving 14 bases between. Germline V gives CDR1 MRHNA, CDR2 SNTAGT. The length of the CDR3 is 14 residues. CDR3: CASSPGGASYGYTF. The CDR3 bases are TGTGCCAGCAGTCCGGGTGGGGCCTCCTATGGCTACACCTTC.

This sequence joins TRBV2 and TRBJ1-4; 7 bases map to TRBD1. CDR1 is SNHLY and CDR2 is FYNNEI in the germline V gene. Trimming took 7 bases from V and 3 from J; bases not matched to a gene: 14. The CDR3 covers 17 residues. In DNA form, the CDR3 reads TGTGCCAGCACCCGACAGGGCCCGGGGGTGGCTAATGAAAAACTGTTTTTT. Translating it yields CASTRQGPGVANEKLFF.

V gene TRBV10-3 combines with J gene TRBJ2-7, with 13 bases fitting TRBD2. Trimming at V came to 6 bases and at J to 10 bases, leaving 15 bases not matched to a gene. Germline V CDR1 and CDR2: ENHRY, SYGVKD. The CDR3 has 16 residues. The CDR3 loop is CAISQGLAGTVGGQYF. The CDR3 DNA reads as TGTGCCATCAGCCAGGGACTAGCGGGAACCGTAGGTGGTCAGTACTTC.

This chain links TRBV4-2 with TRBJ2-2; 13 nucleotides align to TRBD2. V shed 4 bases and J 0 bases; nucleotides not matched to a gene: 5. CDR3 length: 18 residues. Germline-derived CDR1 and CDR2 are LGHNA and YNFKEQ. The CDR3 reads CASSRPGLAGTNTGELFF. CDR3 sequence (DNA): TGTGCCAGCAGCCGCCCGGGACTAGCGGGGACGAACACCGGGGAGCTGTTTTTT.

This chain joins TRBV5-5 and TRBJ2-7, with D possibly matching TRBD2 (5 bases). Trimming pared 4 bases from V and 3 bases from J, leaving 17 bases between. This CDR3 is built from 15 residues. Germline assignment: CDR1 SGHKS and CDR2 YYEKEE (reference sequence). The CDR3 protein is CASSLSRTLNYEQYF. The CDR3 nucleotides read TGTGCCAGCAGCCTGTCAAGGACTCTTAACTACGAGCAGTACTTC.

This chain links TRBV27 with TRBJ2-3; the match to TRBD2 covers 8 bases. From germline, CDR1 is MNHEY and CDR2 SMNVEV (reference sequence). The V segment lost 10 bases and the J segment 5 bases; nucleotides outside the gene matches: 8. The CDR3 is 13 residues long. CDR3 residues: CATAGGKVDTQYF. The CDR3 DNA reads TGTGCCACCGCGGGGGGCAAGGTAGATACGCAGTATTTT.

The chain combines TRBV6-6 with TRBJ2-7; 12 nucleotides line up with TRBD2. The CDR3 loop spans 14 amino acids. Germline loops: CDR1 MNHNY, CDR2 SVGAGI (reference sequence). The V segment lost 5 bases and the J segment 9 bases; nucleotides outside the gene matches: 8. In nucleotides, the CDR3 is TGTGCCAGCAGTCCACCCGCTAGCGGGGGGGGGCAGTACTTC. It codes for CASSPPASGGGQYF.

The genes are TRBV15 and TRBJ1-2; 8 bases align to TRBD1. V lost 5 bases, J lost 2 bases, and 10 bases stayed unmatched. The V gene's germline CDR1 is LNHNV and CDR2 YYDKDF (reference sequence). This CDR3 has 16 residues. As DNA, the CDR3 is TGTGCCACCAGCCGCGGACAGGGAGGATCAAACTATGGCTACACCTTC. It codes for CATSRGQGGSNYGYTF.

The V call is TRBV7-3, the J call TRBJ1-1; 7 nucleotides align to TRBD1. The CDR3 length is 14 residues. Per germline, CDR1 SGHTA and CDR2 FQGTGA. V lost 6 bases, J lost 1 base, and 5 bases stayed unmatched. The CDR3: CASRRDSGNTEAFF. The CDR3 DNA is TGTGCCAGCAGGCGGGACAGTGGGAACACTGAAGCTTTCTTT.

For the CDR3, the DNA is TGTGCCAGCAGCCCCCAAACATCCGTCTATGGCTACACCTTC. Translating it yields CASSPQTSVYGYTF. The J gene is TRBJ1-2, the V gene TRBV5-4; D not resolved. Trimming removed 4 bases at V and 4 bases at J, with 14 bases between. The germline V gene encodes CDR1 SGHNT and CDR2 YYREEE (reference sequence). The CDR3 spans 14 residues.

For the CDR3, the DNA is TGTGCCAGCAGCGGACAGGGGTATGAAGCTTTCTTT. Protein sequence: CASSGQGYEAFF. The V gene is TRBV2, the J gene TRBJ1-1, with 9 bases matching TRBD1. The germline V gene encodes CDR1 SNHLY and CDR2 FYNNEI. There are 12 residues in the CDR3. After removal of 6 bases from V and 7 bases from J, the junction contained 3 bases not matched to a gene.

The chain combines TRBV7-9 with TRBJ2-7, with D perhaps TRBD1 (6 bases). V dropped 5 bases and J dropped 2 bases, with 13 bases sitting between them. Germline assignment: CDR1 SEHNR and CDR2 FQNEAQ (reference sequence). This CDR3 has 14 residues. The CDR3 protein is CASSPQQGPYEQYF. The CDR3 DNA is TGTGCCAGCAGCCCGCAACAGGGTCCCTACGAGCAGTACTTC. Full variable domain (rest looked up from reference TRBV7-9 and TRBJ2-7): DTGVSQNPRHKITKRGQNVTFRCDPISEHNRLYWYRQTLGQGPEFLTYFQNEAQLEKSRLLSDRFSAERPKGSFSTLEIQRTEQGDSAMYLCASSPQQGPYEQYFGPGTRLTVT.

The chain joins TRBV10-3 to TRBJ2-3; TRBD1 is a possible D gene (5 bases). Germline V CDR1 and CDR2: ENHRY, SYGVKD. CDR3 length: 14 amino acids. Trimming took off 2 bases at V and 4 bases at J, with 10 bases between the two ends. The CDR3 here is CAISETMGPDTQYF. The CDR3 DNA follows: TGTGCCATCAGTGAGACCATGGGGCCAGATACGCAGTATTTT.

This chain links TRBV15 with TRBJ1-6, with 7 nucleotides matching TRBD1. The CDR3 sequence is 14 residues long. V lost 5 bases to trimming and J lost 4 bases; unmatched junction nucleotides: 2. The germline V gene encodes CDR1 LNHNV and CDR2 YYDKDF (reference sequence). CDR3 sequence: CATSLGQYNSPLHF. For the CDR3, the DNA is TGTGCCACCAGCCTGGGACAGTATAATTCACCCCTCCACTTT.